Listed here are 21 T cell receptor beta chains from one sample, sequenced in a study of tumor-infiltrating lymphocytes in localized non-small cell lung cancer. Method: immunoSEQ multiplex PCR; TCRdb's copy keeps in-frame clones and lacks some. Of over 10,000 clones detected, about 72% appear once; the ten largest clones hold about 10%. The material sequenced was uninvolved lung tissue not adjacent to the tumor. These receptors were obtained from a human donor with non-small cell lung cancer.

The CDR3 coding sequence is TGTGCCAGCAGCTTGGAACGGGGCGAGCAGTACTTC. It codes for CASSLERGEQYF. The rearrangement joins TRBV5-4 to TRBJ2-7; a weak D match, TRBD2 (5 bases). V lost 0 bases to trimming and J lost 6 bases, with 7 bases between them. Germline assignment: CDR1 SGHNT and CDR2 YYREEE (reference sequence). CDR3 length: 12 amino acids.

The CDR3 region has the DNA TGTGCCAGCAGCCACATCAGGGTGGGCCAGCCCCAGCATTTT. This encodes CASSHIRVGQPQHF. V gene TRBV28 combines with J gene TRBJ1-5, with D tentatively TRBD1 (5 bases). The CDR3 consists of 14 residues. Germline assignment: CDR1 MDHEN and CDR2 SYDVKM. Trimming shortened V by 6 bases and J by 7 bases, and 16 bases separated the two germline ends.

The V gene is TRBV2, the J gene TRBJ2-2; D is undetermined. CDR3 length equals 12 residues. Per the germline V gene, CDR1 is SNHLY and CDR2 is FYNNEI. Trimming removed 4 bases at V and 6 bases at J, with 6 bases between. CDR3 in amino acids: CASSVEPGELFF. The CDR3 nucleotides read TGTGCCAGCAGTGTGGAGCCCGGGGAGCTGTTTTTT.

In its sample, this clone was seen a few times. The chain uses TRBV19 and TRBJ2-6; 9 nucleotides match TRBD1. V shed 5 bases and J 2 bases; nucleotides not matched to a gene: 16. From germline, CDR1 is LNHDA and CDR2 SQIVND (reference sequence). The CDR3 is 20 amino acids. As DNA, the CDR3 is TGTGCCAGTAGTCCGCCGGACAGGGGTTTTATATATCCTGGGGCCAACGTCCTGACTTTC. Protein product: CASSPPDRGFIYPGANVLTF.

This clone was counted a single time. The J gene is TRBJ2-2, the V gene TRBV2; 15 positions agree with TRBD2. Germline V gene data show CDR1 as SNHLY and CDR2 as FYNNEI. This CDR3 comprises 15 residues. V was pared by 6 bases and J by 13 bases, with 9 bases of the junction left unmatched. The CDR3 is CASRGGTSGRSPLFF. The CDR3 DNA reads TGTGCCAGCAGGGGGGGGACTAGCGGGAGGTCCCCGCTGTTTTTT.

Remarks on this clone: One end of the junction fails to match germline, which may point to a read error. The chain links TRBV10-3 to TRBJ2-7; maybe TRBD2 (6 bases). CDR3 length equals 13 residues. The germline V gene encodes CDR1 ENHRY and CDR2 SYGVKD. In DNA, the CDR3 is TGTGCCATCAATGAGGTCGCGGGAACCGAGCAGTACTTC. It encodes CAINEVAGTEQYF.

This clone was counted only a few times. CDR3 nucleotides: TGTGCCAGCAGCTCAAGTGGGGGTAGTCGGACTGAAGCTTTCTTT. It translates to CASSSSGGSRTEAFF. The rearrangement joins TRBV11-2 to TRBJ1-1; D is perhaps TRBD1 (5 bases). This CDR3 has 15 amino acids. V was cut by 4 bases and J by 5 bases, with 17 bases left in between. Looked up from germline, CDR1 is SGHAT and CDR2 is FQNNGV.

The V call is TRBV10-3, the J call TRBJ2-5; D might be TRBD1 or TRBD2, each matching 6 bases. The V end lost 10 bases, the J end lost 2 bases, and 14 bases lay between the germline ends. Germline CDR1 and CDR2: ENHRY and SYGVKD. The CDR3 sequence is 13 residues long. CDR3 bases: TGTGCCAGTAACCGGGGGCATCAAGAGACCCAGTACTTC. It codes for CASNRGHQETQYF.

CDR3 amino acids: CASIGAGVGEQFF. As DNA, the CDR3 is TGTGCCAGCATTGGGGCAGGGGTTGGTGAGCAGTTCTTC. The chain links TRBV28 to TRBJ2-1; D might be TRBD1 (6 bases). V was cut by 7 bases and J by 9 bases, with 16 bases left in between. The CDR3 length is 13 residues. In germline, CDR1 is MDHEN, CDR2 SYDVKM. Complete variable domain (other parts from reference TRBV28 and TRBJ2-1): DVKVTQSSRYLVKRTGEKVFLECVQDMDHENMFWYRQDPGLGLRLIYFSYDVKMKEKGDIPEGYSVSREKKERFSLILESASTNQTSMYLCASIGAGVGEQFFGPGTRLTVL.

This clone has just a few counts. J is TRBJ1-1 and V is TRBV9; weak D call: TRBD1 (6 bases). V was pared by 4 bases and J by 1 base, with 8 bases between. From germline, CDR1 is SGDLS and CDR2 YYNGEE. This CDR3 comprises 13 residues. CDR3 in amino acids: CASSLTGNTEAFF. The DNA of the CDR3 is TGTGCCAGCAGCCTGACAGGGAACACTGAAGCTTTCTTT.

The chain uses TRBV7-9 and TRBJ2-3, with D unclear. Trimming shortened V by 5 bases and J by 5 bases, and 14 bases separated the two germline ends. The CDR3 consists of 14 residues. Germline V CDR1 and CDR2: SEHNR, FQNEAQ (reference sequence). The CDR3 coding sequence is TGTGCCAGCAGCCTCAGTGGTATATTAGATACGCAGTATTTT. This sequence encodes CASSLSGILDTQYF. The whole variable domain, filled in from reference TRBV7-9 and TRBJ2-3, reads DTGVSQNPRHKITKRGQNVTFRCDPISEHNRLYWYRQTLGQGPEFLTYFQNEAQLEKSRLLSDRFSAERPKGSFSTLEIQRTEQGDSAMYLCASSLSGILDTQYFGPGTRLTVL.

This clone came up once. The genes are TRBV12-5 and TRBJ2-1; 10 bases line up with TRBD2. The CDR3 is 16 residues long. Trimming cost V 2 bases and J 12 bases; bases outside gene matches: 13. Germline CDR1 is LGHNT and CDR2 is FRNRAP. The CDR3 is CASGLSSGGPTQGQFF. The CDR3 nucleotides read TGTGCTAGTGGTTTGTCTAGCGGGGGTCCCACCCAAGGGCAGTTCTTC.

V is TRBV28 and J is TRBJ1-2; 7 nucleotides align to TRBD1. V was pared by 5 bases and J by 4 bases, with 7 bases of the junction left unmatched. The germline V gene encodes CDR1 MDHEN and CDR2 SYDVKM. The CDR3 runs 14 residues. The CDR3 DNA sequence: TGTGCCAGCAGTACAACAGGGGAAGTCTATGGCTACACCTTC. Encoded protein: CASSTTGEVYGYTF.

The sample holds a few counts of this clone. J is TRBJ2-7 and V is TRBV10-1, with a tentative D call TRBD1 (5 bases). CDR1 and CDR2 from the germline V gene are WNHNN and SYGVQD (reference sequence). The CDR3 is 13 amino acids. V was shortened by 2 bases and J by 2 bases, with 7 bases between the two germline ends. CDR3 coding DNA: TGCGCCAGCAGTGAGCTAGGGGCCTACGAGCAGTACTTC. Its translation: CASSELGAYEQYF.

The J gene is TRBJ2-2, the V gene TRBV7-2; 7 bases match TRBD2. Losses at the gene ends were 3 bases for V and 0 bases for J; bases not matched to a gene: 4. CDR3 length: 16 amino acids. The germline CDR1 and CDR2 sequences are SGHTA and FQGNSA. The DNA of the CDR3 is TGTGCCAGCAGCTTTAATGGGGGGGCGAACACCGGGGAGCTGTTTTTT. Protein sequence: CASSFNGGANTGELFF.

This clone has a handful of counts. This sequence joins TRBV6-1 and TRBJ1-4; maybe TRBD1 (6 bases). Germline V lookup: CDR1 MNHNS, CDR2 SASEGT. Trimming took off 8 bases at V and 8 bases at J, with 18 bases between the two ends. The CDR3 covers 14 residues. The CDR3 sequence: CASSWGLRGEKLFF. In nucleotides, the CDR3 is TGTGCCAGCTCTTGGGGGCTGCGTGGGGAAAAACTGTTTTTT.

The chain has TRBV7-6 and TRBJ2-1, with 12 bases lining up with TRBD2. The length of the CDR3 is 14 residues. V lost 4 bases to trimming and J lost 10 bases; unmatched junction nucleotides: 5. Per the germline V gene, CDR1 is SGHVS and CDR2 is FNYEAQ. Here the CDR3 reads CASSSALAGGEQFF. The CDR3 DNA reads TGTGCCAGCAGCTCAGCACTAGCGGGGGGCGAGCAGTTCTTC.

The rearrangement links TRBV4-3 to TRBJ2-7, with TRBD1 identical over 7 bases. Unmatched junction bases numbered 7, after V lost 2 bases and J lost 0 bases. Germline lookup yields CDR1 LGHNA and CDR2 YSLEER. The CDR3 covers 16 residues. In DNA form, the CDR3 reads TGCGCCAGCAGCCAATTTACAGGGGCCCTCTCCTACGAGCAGTACTTC. Residues: CASSQFTGALSYEQYF.

The chain has TRBV19 and TRBJ2-5; D is possibly TRBD1 or TRBD2 (6 bases each). CDR3 length equals 16 residues. The germline CDR1 and CDR2 sequences are LNHDA and SQIVND (reference sequence). V shed 7 bases and J shed 5 bases, with 23 bases lying between them. This CDR3 is CASNPRSTGGWETQYF. In nucleotides, the CDR3 is TGTGCCAGTAACCCTCGCTCGACAGGAGGGTGGGAGACCCAGTACTTC.

J is TRBJ2-2 and V is TRBV18, with D perhaps TRBD2 (6 bases). Trimming pared 4 bases from V and 3 bases from J, leaving 9 bases between. The CDR3 is 14 residues long. Germline V CDR1 and CDR2: KGHSH, LQKENI. The CDR3 DNA follows: TGTGCCAGCTCACGGAGGGGAGACACCGGGGAGCTGTTTTTT. Residues: CASSRRGDTGELFF.

The J gene is TRBJ2-7, the V gene TRBV4-1; D call uncertain. CDR3 size: 14 residues. V was pared by 0 bases and J by 8 bases, with 14 bases between. Germline-derived CDR1 and CDR2 are MGHRA and YSYEKL. The CDR3, as DNA: TGCGCCAGCAGCCAAGATCTAAGACTTTTCAAGCAGTACTTC. Its translation: CASSQDLRLFKQYF.